One sample yielded the 17 T cell receptor beta chains listed below, sequenced in a study of blood T cell repertoires in COVID-19. Method: immunoSEQ multiplex PCR; TCRdb's copy keeps in-frame clones and lacks some. Of about 98,000 clones in the sample, 82% were seen once. Material: peripheral blood. These receptors were collected from a man aged 65 to 85 with active or convalescent COVID-19.

This chain uses TRBV9 with TRBJ1-2; D perhaps matches TRBD1 (5 bases). The CDR3 consists of 14 residues. The germline CDR1 and CDR2 sequences are SGDLS and YYNGEE. V was cut by 0 bases and J by 7 bases, with 13 bases left in between. The CDR3 here is CASSVGPGTSGYTF. Here the CDR3 DNA reads TGTGCCAGCAGCGTAGGACCCGGGACTTCTGGCTACACCTTC.

This clone is a singleton in its sample. This chain uses TRBV4-3 with TRBJ2-3; TRBD2 agrees at 8 bases. The length of the CDR3 is 17 residues. Germline trimming cut 4 bases from V and 2 bases from J; bases unmatched to any gene: 11. Germline lookup yields CDR1 LGHNA and CDR2 YSLEER. The CDR3 protein is CASSRSSGTRLTDTQYF. The CDR3 coding sequence is TGCGCCAGCAGCCGGTCAAGCGGGACTAGACTCACAGATACGCAGTATTTT.

This clone was seen once. This chain links TRBV15 with TRBJ1-6; 7 nucleotides line up with TRBD1. The germline V gene encodes CDR1 LNHNV and CDR2 YYDKDF (reference sequence). CDR3 length equals 17 residues. With V trimmed by 5 bases and J by 0 bases, 7 bases remained unmatched. The CDR3 DNA is TGTGCCACCAGCGGAGGACAGGCCAGCTCCTATAATTCACCCCTCCACTTT. As protein: CATSGGQASSYNSPLHF.

V usage is TRBV7-9 and J usage is TRBJ2-1; 7 bases align to TRBD2. There are 15 residues in the CDR3. Germline V gives CDR1 SEHNR, CDR2 FQNEAQ (reference sequence). The V gene end was trimmed by 3 bases and the J gene end by 4 bases; junction bases not matched to a gene: 6. The CDR3 loop is CASSFFSGLYNEQFF. CDR3 bases: TGTGCCAGCAGCTTCTTTAGCGGGCTTTACAATGAGCAGTTCTTC.

The J gene is TRBJ1-5, the V gene TRBV24-1; tentatively, D is TRBD1 (5 bases). Germline CDR1 KGHDR, CDR2 SFDVKD. V was pared by 5 bases and J by 6 bases, with 13 bases between. CDR3 size: 14 residues. The CDR3 sequence: CATSVLGRGQPQHF. CDR3 nucleotide sequence: TGTGCCACCAGTGTTCTGGGGAGGGGTCAGCCCCAGCATTTT.

This clone showed up just a few times. This chain connects TRBV18 to TRBJ2-5; 9 positions match TRBD1. The CDR3 is 17 residues long. V shed 4 bases, J shed 0 bases, and the junction held 9 bases outside the gene matches. The germline V gene encodes CDR1 KGHSH and CDR2 LQKENI. CDR3 sequence (DNA): TGTGCCAGCTCACTCCTCCAGGGGACAGGGTACCAAGAGACCCAGTACTTC. Translated: CASSLLQGTGYQETQYF.

The J gene is TRBJ2-1, the V gene TRBV5-4, with 14 bases identical to TRBD2. The CDR3 runs 17 residues. Germline V gives CDR1 SGHNT, CDR2 YYREEE (reference sequence). V was clipped by 4 bases and J by 9 bases; unmatched bases: 12. The CDR3 protein is CASSEGRRLAGGLEQFF. For the CDR3, the DNA is TGTGCCAGCAGCGAGGGACGAAGACTAGCGGGGGGGCTTGAGCAGTTCTTC. Looking up the rest from reference TRBV5-4 and TRBJ2-1 gives the full variable domain: ETGVTQSPTHLIKTRGQQVTLRCSSQSGHNTVSWYQQALGQGPQFIFQYYREEENGRGNFPPRFSGLQFPNYSSELNVNALELDDSALYLCASSEGRRLAGGLEQFFGPGTRLTVL.

V usage is TRBV18 and J usage is TRBJ2-2; maybe TRBD1 (5 bases). The CDR3 has 15 residues. Germline V lookup: CDR1 KGHSH, CDR2 LQKENI. V was cut by 3 bases and J by 4 bases, with 12 bases left in between. As DNA, the CDR3 is TGTGCCAGCTCACCGCGGCAGGGCGGCACCGGGGAGCTGTTTTTT. Residues: CASSPRQGGTGELFF.

The rearrangement links TRBV19 to TRBJ1-2; possible D gene TRBD1, 5 bases. The CDR3 is 12 amino acids. Germline-derived CDR1 and CDR2 are LNHDA and SQIVND (reference sequence). V was pared by 6 bases and J by 4 bases, with 9 bases between. CDR3: CASSDRRYGYTF. In DNA form, the CDR3 reads TGTGCCAGTAGCGACAGACGCTATGGCTACACCTTC.

V and J are TRBV5-8 and TRBJ1-6; no clear D. CDR1 SGHTS and CDR2 YDEGEE come from the germline V gene. Trimming took 1 base from V and 7 from J, leaving 12 bases between them. The CDR3 has 15 amino acids. The CDR3 region is CASSLSAGGNSPLHF. The CDR3 nucleotides read TGTGCCAGCAGCTTGTCCGCGGGCGGGAATTCACCCCTCCACTTT.

This chain links TRBV5-4 with TRBJ2-3, with TRBD2 matching 8 bases. CDR1 is SGHNT and CDR2 is YYREEE in the germline V gene (reference sequence). The junction had 12 bases not matched to a gene; V was cut back by 3 bases and J by 6 bases. The CDR3 has 16 residues. Here the CDR3 reads CASSSRVAGGSDTQYF. The CDR3 DNA reads as TGTGCCAGCAGCTCTCGAGTTGCGGGGGGATCGGATACGCAGTATTTT. Supplemented by reference TRBV5-4 and TRBJ2-3, the full variable domain reads ETGVTQSPTHLIKTRGQQVTLRCSSQSGHNTVSWYQQALGQGPQFIFQYYREEENGRGNFPPRFSGLQFPNYSSELNVNALELDDSALYLCASSSRVAGGSDTQYFGPGTRLTVL.

This clone showed up just once. Different DNA sequences within this sample yield the same CDR3. J is TRBJ2-3 and V is TRBV5-1; 7 bases agree with TRBD1. V was pared by 1 base and J by 3 bases, with 5 bases of the junction left unmatched. CDR1 and CDR2 (germline): SGHRS, YFSETQ. This CDR3 has 15 residues. The DNA of the CDR3 is TGCGCCAGCAGCTTGTCTAGACAGGGAACAGATACGCAGTATTTT. This codes for CASSLSRQGTDTQYF.

CDR3 bases: TGTGCCAGCAGTCTAGGACAGGGGCGGACGCAGCCCCAGCATTTT. Protein sequence: CASSLGQGRTQPQHF. The chain combines TRBV27 with TRBJ1-5; TRBD1 matches at 9 bases. With 5 bases clipped from V and 7 bases from J, the junction kept 9 bases outside the gene matches. The CDR3 extends over 15 amino acids. CDR1 is MNHEY, CDR2 SMNVEV, per germline (reference sequence).

The chain combines TRBV4-2 with TRBJ2-2, with 7 bases lining up with TRBD1. J was trimmed by 5 bases and V by 1 base; bases with no gene match: 10. The CDR3 is 17 amino acids. CDR1 LGHNA and CDR2 YNFKEQ come from the germline V gene. The CDR3 DNA reads TGTGCCAGCAGCCAAGGCCCCGACAGGGCCGGGACCGGGGAGCTGTTTTTT. As protein: CASSQGPDRAGTGELFF.

This rearrangement joins TRBV3-1 (or the pseudogene TRBV3-2) to TRBJ1-6; 9 bases match TRBD1. Germline assignment: CDR1 LGHDT and CDR2 YNNKEL (reference sequence). The CDR3 sequence is 17 residues long. Losses at the gene ends were 1 base for V and 5 bases for J; bases not matched to a gene: 6. The CDR3 nucleotides read TGTGCCAGCAGCCAAGTGGGGACAGGGAGAAATAATTCACCCCTCCACTTT. The encoded protein is CASSQVGTGRNNSPLHF.

The chain employs TRBV2 and TRBJ1-2, with 7 bases fitting TRBD1. This CDR3 comprises 14 residues. V dropped 10 bases and J dropped 0; count of bases not matched to a gene: 8. Germline V gives CDR1 SNHLY, CDR2 FYNNEI. DNA for the CDR3: TGTGCCACCATGGGACAGCCCCCTAACTATGGCTACACCTTC. This codes for CATMGQPPNYGYTF.

The rearrangement links TRBV12-2 to TRBJ2-2; TRBD2 reflects the table's D call only, with no check against the DNA. TRBV12-2 corresponds to a pseudogene. This CDR3 has 16 amino acids. In DNA, the CDR3 is TGTGCAAGTCGCTTTAGATGGGGAGGAAACACCGGGGAGCTGTTTTTT. It is translated as CASRFRWGGNTGELFF.